This entry describes one T cell receptor beta chain. The sample originates from a study of control samples from healthy donors and cancer patients. Generated by immunoSEQ multiplex PCR, the TCRdb table keeps only in-frame clones and is missing some. The sample consists of approximately 87,000 clones, 91% of them appearing once. The V end lost 3 bases, the J end lost 2 bases, and 7 bases lay between the germline ends. Germline values: CDR1 SGHRS, CDR2 YFSETQ. There are 13 residues in the CDR3. Sequenced: blood. This chain joins TRBV5-1 and TRBJ2-3; D possibly corresponds to TRBD1 (5 bases). This receptor was identified in a man aged 45-65 years in good health. The CDR3 is CASSSGPTDTQYF. The CDR3 DNA reads as TGCGCCAGCAGCTCAGGGCCCACAGATACGCAGTATTTT.